This entry concerns a single T cell receptor beta chain. The antigen is not known. This record belongs to a study of CXCR3-negative and CXCR3-positive naive CD8 T cells. Study findings and constraints: Naive cells that were CXCR3-positive had more hydrophobic TRB CDR3s (compared with CXCR3-negative naive cells).

cDNA libraries for TRB were generated by 5' RACE incorporating UMI labels. TCRdb re-called the 5' RACE reads; one entry per CDR3 protein, DNA not given. This sample's table reports 50,000 to 65,000 distinct CDR3 sequences. The CDR3 spans 14 residues. CDR1 and CDR2 (germline): MNHEY, SMNVEV (reference sequence). The receptor's source is a human donor in good health. Some clones in this sample may be carry-over from other donors' samples. The chain employs TRBV27 and TRBJ2-5; the TCRdb call, TRBD1, lacks DNA for checking. Sequences were obtained from naive CXCR3- CD8+ T cells from blood. As for subset: CD45RO-CCR7+CD27+CD95- naive CD8+ T cells lacking CXCR3 (TNR3-). CDR3 sequence reads: CASSLRGRQETQYF.